These T cell receptor beta chains were read from a single sample in a study of CD8 T cells in ankylosing spondylitis. TCRdb reanalysed the 5' RACE reads using MiXCR and keeps one entry per CDR3 protein. The sample consists of about 36,000 distinct CDR3 sequences, 11% of them appearing once. Sequenced input: synovial fluid, either unsorted or a sorted T cell fraction (not recorded which). The receptors originated from a male donor with ankylosing spondylitis. Both conserved end residues are part of each CDR3. Fields, in order: J gene, D gene, V gene, CDR3 protein. A D gene is named only where the DNA matches it firmly.

j_gene: TRBJ2-3
d_gene: NA
v_gene: TRBV11-2
CDR3aa: CASSLNLPDTQYF

j_gene: TRBJ2-1
d_gene: TRBD2
v_gene: TRBV20-1
CDR3aa: CSVSGVLDNEQFF

j_gene: TRBJ2-7
d_gene: TRBD1
v_gene: TRBV9
CDR3aa: CASSLGQGFYEQYF

j_gene: TRBJ2-1
d_gene: NA
v_gene: TRBV5-4
CDR3aa: CASSLSPYNEQFF

j_gene: TRBJ1-5
d_gene: NA
v_gene: TRBV15
CDR3aa: CATSRVNLGNQPQHF

j_gene: TRBJ2-6
d_gene: NA
v_gene: TRBV5-1
CDR3aa: CASSLVENGANVLTF

j_gene: TRBJ2-7
d_gene: TRBD1
v_gene: TRBV7-9
CDR3aa: CASSEGQGISYEQYF

j_gene: TRBJ2-1
d_gene: TRBD1
v_gene: TRBV29-1
CDR3aa: CSVWPTGAANEQFF

j_gene: TRBJ2-2
d_gene: TRBD2
v_gene: TRBV12-3/TRBV12-4
CDR3aa: CASSLFSGKAGELFF

j_gene: TRBJ2-7
d_gene: TRBD1
v_gene: TRBV7-9
CDR3aa: CASSSIPGQTYEQYF

j_gene: TRBJ2-7
d_gene: NA
v_gene: TRBV10-3
CDR3aa: CAISESNGLKSYEQYF

j_gene: TRBJ1-2
d_gene: NA
v_gene: TRBV19
CDR3aa: CASSRTRGDSYGYTF

j_gene: TRBJ2-7
d_gene: TRBD1
v_gene: TRBV6-2/TRBV6-3
CDR3aa: CASSYTSGTGNYEQYF

j_gene: TRBJ2-7
d_gene: NA
v_gene: TRBV12-3/TRBV12-4
CDR3aa: CASSSPTRSLSYEQYF

j_gene: TRBJ2-6
d_gene: NA
v_gene: TRBV2
CDR3aa: CASSEEEAGANVLTF

j_gene: TRBJ2-7
d_gene: NA
v_gene: TRBV4-1
CDR3aa: CASSQLLGEQYF

j_gene: TRBJ1-6
d_gene: NA
v_gene: TRBV28
CDR3aa: CASSRAHGISPLHF

j_gene: TRBJ1-4
d_gene: NA
v_gene: TRBV20-1
CDR3aa: CSARDRGRLTNEKLFF

j_gene: TRBJ1-1
d_gene: NA
v_gene: TRBV7-6
CDR3aa: CASSLVDSRNTEAFF

j_gene: TRBJ2-1
d_gene: NA
v_gene: TRBV9
CDR3aa: CASSVGPGDNEQFF

j_gene: TRBJ1-5
d_gene: NA
v_gene: TRBV7-6
CDR3aa: CASSLTGTNQPQHF

j_gene: TRBJ2-2
d_gene: NA
v_gene: TRBV7-9
CDR3aa: CASSFNSPRGLEGELFF

j_gene: TRBJ2-7
d_gene: NA
v_gene: TRBV6-1
CDR3aa: CASRGYEQYF

j_gene: TRBJ1-1
d_gene: NA
v_gene: TRBV27
CDR3aa: CASSPTQLLTDMNTEAFF

j_gene: TRBJ2-1
d_gene: TRBD2
v_gene: TRBV30
CDR3aa: CAWSATGLANEQFF

j_gene: TRBJ2-1
d_gene: TRBD2
v_gene: TRBV5-6
CDR3aa: CASSHDSPGLGNEQFF

j_gene: TRBJ2-7
d_gene: NA
v_gene: TRBV13
CDR3aa: CASSITSDEQYF

j_gene: TRBJ1-5
d_gene: TRBD1
v_gene: TRBV19
CDR3aa: CASSIAAPGQGWGQPQHF

j_gene: TRBJ2-3
d_gene: NA
v_gene: TRBV29-1
CDR3aa: CSVEHSPAHTDTQYF

j_gene: TRBJ1-4
d_gene: NA
v_gene: TRBV12-3/TRBV12-4
CDR3aa: CASSLGYNEKLFF

j_gene: TRBJ2-3
d_gene: NA
v_gene: TRBV2
CDR3aa: CASINVGTSAADTQYF

j_gene: TRBJ2-4
d_gene: TRBD1
v_gene: TRBV5-6
CDR3aa: CASHDREENIQYF

j_gene: TRBJ2-1
d_gene: NA
v_gene: TRBV12-3/TRBV12-4
CDR3aa: CASSLHNNEQFF

j_gene: TRBJ1-2
d_gene: NA
v_gene: TRBV20-1
CDR3aa: CRLGDYGYTF

j_gene: TRBJ2-5
d_gene: NA
v_gene: TRBV5-6
CDR3aa: CASSLLAAQETQYF

j_gene: TRBJ2-2
d_gene: TRBD1
v_gene: TRBV11-2
CDR3aa: CASSLVRTGGELFF

j_gene: TRBJ2-5
d_gene: NA
v_gene: TRBV12-3/TRBV12-4
CDR3aa: CASSPLSGQGETQYF

j_gene: TRBJ1-1
d_gene: TRBD1
v_gene: TRBV18
CDR3aa: CASSLTGVMNTEAFF

j_gene: TRBJ2-2
d_gene: NA
v_gene: TRBV11-2
CDR3aa: CASSYQFGATGELFF

j_gene: TRBJ2-5
d_gene: TRBD2
v_gene: TRBV20-1
CDR3aa: CSASLTSGPVPQYF

j_gene: TRBJ2-3
d_gene: NA
v_gene: TRBV2
CDR3aa: CASSEAPGRTADTQYF

j_gene: TRBJ1-2
d_gene: NA
v_gene: TRBV7-2
CDR3aa: CASSVTKDYGYTF

j_gene: TRBJ2-7
d_gene: NA
v_gene: TRBV20-1
CDR3aa: CSARTGLVYEQYF

j_gene: TRBJ1-1
d_gene: NA
v_gene: TRBV12-3/TRBV12-4
CDR3aa: CASSFGPGGEAFF

j_gene: TRBJ2-7
d_gene: TRBD2
v_gene: TRBV7-9
CDR3aa: CASSLFGGAYEQYF

j_gene: TRBJ2-3
d_gene: NA
v_gene: TRBV5-1
CDR3aa: CASSSRGNWDTQYF

j_gene: TRBJ2-7
d_gene: NA
v_gene: TRBV25-1
CDR3aa: CASSLQGGGYEQYF

j_gene: TRBJ1-1
d_gene: NA
v_gene: TRBV20-1
CDR3aa: CSAEQGMAFF

j_gene: TRBJ2-1
d_gene: NA
v_gene: TRBV9
CDR3aa: CASSSDKPHEQFF

j_gene: TRBJ2-7
d_gene: NA
v_gene: TRBV6-5
CDR3aa: CASSYSEGFFNEQYF

j_gene: TRBJ1-2
d_gene: TRBD1
v_gene: TRBV15
CDR3aa: CATSRDFLGTAVSGYTF

j_gene: TRBJ2-1
d_gene: NA
v_gene: TRBV27
CDR3aa: CASSLGASFNEQFF

j_gene: TRBJ1-4
d_gene: TRBD1
v_gene: TRBV4-2
CDR3aa: CASSEQGAEKLFF